One and the same sample provided the 17 T cell receptor beta chains below, sequenced in a study of T-cell memory formation after mild COVID-19. MiXCR, applied by TCRdb to the 5' RACE reads, yields one record per CDR3 protein. The data show approximately 250,000 distinct CDR3 sequences, roughly 17% seen once. The sequencing input was PBMCs or a T cell subset sorted from them (not recorded which). These receptors all come from a man younger than 35 who had mild COVID-19 (a few samples of this study predate the infection). Cell type and time point are not known.

This clonotype was seen only a few times. The chain combines TRBV6-2 or TRBV6-3 with TRBJ2-7; 11 nucleotides match TRBD2. Trimming took 2 bases from V and 4 from J; bases not matched to a gene: 1. The CDR3 totals 14 residues. Germline lookup yields CDR1 MNHEY and CDR2 SVGEGT. In nucleotides, the CDR3 is TGTGCCAGCAGTTACGGGACTAGCGGATACGAGCAGTACGTC. Residues: CASSYGTSGYEQYV.

The chain carries TRBV27 and TRBJ1-1; D is unresolved. V shed 6 bases and J shed 7 bases, with 9 bases lying between them. Germline CDR1 MNHEY, CDR2 SMNVEV (reference sequence). The CDR3 loop spans 11 amino acids. CDR3 sequence: CASRLGYEAFF. The CDR3, as DNA: TGTGCCAGCAGGTTAGGTTATGAAGCTTTCTTT.

This clonotype occurred a few times. The chain couples TRBV7-9 to TRBJ2-1, with 9 bases matching TRBD1. J lost 7 bases, V lost 1 base, and 5 bases had no gene match. CDR1 is SEHNR, CDR2 FQNEAQ, per germline (reference sequence). This CDR3 comprises 15 residues. The chain's CDR3 is CASSLVGTGLNEQFF. CDR3 nucleotides: TGTGCCAGCAGCTTAGTGGGGACAGGGTTGAATGAGCAGTTCTTC.

The genes are TRBV12-3 or TRBV12-4 and TRBJ1-4; no definite D call. The CDR3 extends over 12 amino acids. Trimming removed 6 bases at V and 8 bases at J, with 10 bases between. The CDR3 bases are TGTGCCAGCAGGAGGGAGTTGGAAAAACTGTTTTTT. It codes for CASRRELEKLFF.

This clonotype was detected many times. Sequence at one end of the junction differs from germline and may be a read error. The chain employs TRBV5-1 and TRBJ2-1, with TRBD2 as a possible D gene (6 bases). CDR1 SGHRS and CDR2 YFSETQ come from the germline V gene. This CDR3 spans 15 amino acids. The CDR3 here is CASSLGAGKSPALSF. The CDR3 DNA is TGCGCCAGCAGCTTGGGCGCGGGAAAATCCCCAGCCCTAAGCTTC.

This clonotype was observed many times. This chain connects TRBV20-1 to TRBJ2-3, with a tentative D call TRBD1 (6 bases). Germline V gene sequence: CDR1 DFQATT, CDR2 SNEGSKA (reference sequence). V gave up 3 bases and J gave up 0 bases, with 7 bases separating them. CDR3 length: 13 amino acids. CDR3 residues: CSARRGSTDTQYF. DNA of the CDR3: TGCAGTGCTAGGAGGGGGAGCACAGATACGCAGTATTTT.

The genes are TRBV5-1 and TRBJ2-4, with 10 bases matching TRBD2. Germline CDR1 and CDR2: SGHRS and YFSETQ. This CDR3 has 16 amino acids. Unmatched junction bases numbered 3, after V lost 2 bases and J lost 1 base. The DNA for the CDR3 is TGCGCCAGCAGCTTCCTAGCGGGGGAGGCCAAAAACATTCAGTACTTC. It translates to CASSFLAGEAKNIQYF.

In this sample, this clonotype turned up a few times. The V call is TRBV7-2, the J call TRBJ2-7, with 9 bases matching TRBD1. The ends lost 5 bases at V and 4 bases at J; junction bases unmatched: 6. This CDR3 has 14 residues. Germline V lookup: CDR1 SGHTA, CDR2 FQGNSA. The CDR3 DNA reads as TGTGCCAGCAGCGCCCCCGGGACAGGGTACGAGCAGTACTTC. Its protein product is CASSAPGTGYEQYF.

This clonotype was observed a handful of times. The chain uses TRBV20-1 and TRBJ1-5; D remains unclear. This CDR3 contains 13 residues. Germline loops: CDR1 DFQATT, CDR2 SNEGSKA (reference sequence). Trimming removed 3 bases at V and 4 bases at J, with 10 bases between. In DNA, the CDR3 is TGCAGTGCTAGGGTCTTTGGGAATCAGCCCCAGCATTTT. Translated, it gives CSARVFGNQPQHF.

This chain links TRBV12-3 or TRBV12-4 with TRBJ2-3; D is tentatively TRBD1 or TRBD2 (5 bases each). This CDR3 comprises 15 residues. The V and J ends lost 1 base and 1 base respectively, with 9 bases between them. CDR3 sequence reads: CASSLDGGGTDTQYF. As DNA, the CDR3 is TGTGCCAGCAGTTTAGATGGGGGTGGCACAGATACGCAGTATTTT.

This chain connects TRBV3-1 to TRBJ1-5; D unresolved. V dropped 1 base and J dropped 6 bases, with 13 bases sitting between them. The CDR3 runs 15 residues. The germline V gene encodes CDR1 LGHDT and CDR2 YNNKEL (reference sequence). The CDR3 region has the DNA TGTGCCAGCAGCCAAGGCGAGATTCCGACTCAGCCCCAGCATTTT. It codes for CASSQGEIPTQPQHF.

The chain joins TRBV9 to TRBJ2-3; tentatively, D is TRBD1 or TRBD2 (5 bases each). The germline V gene has CDR1 SGDLS and CDR2 YYNGEE. The V gene lost 4 bases and the J gene lost 4 bases, with 16 bases spanning the gap. The length of the CDR3 is 15 residues. CDR3 nucleotides: TGTGCCAGCAGCCTAAGAGGGGTCCTGGCAGATACGCAGTATTTT. This translates into CASSLRGVLADTQYF.

V usage is TRBV4-1 and J usage is TRBJ1-5; perhaps TRBD1 as D (5 bases). V lost 0 bases and J 0 bases, leaving 15 bases between the germline ends. CDR1 and CDR2 from the germline V gene are MGHRA and YSYEKL. The CDR3 sequence is 18 residues long. DNA of the CDR3: TGCGCCAGCAGCCAAGAACCCCTCGGCAGGGATAGCAATCAGCCCCAGCATTTT. As protein: CASSQEPLGRDSNQPQHF.

The rearrangement links TRBV27 to TRBJ1-1, with unresolved D. V lost 8 bases, J lost 4 bases, and 14 bases lay in between. The CDR3 extends over 13 amino acids. The V gene's germline CDR1 is MNHEY and CDR2 SMNVEV (reference sequence). The CDR3 DNA reads as TGTGCCAGCCGGTCTACCATGGGCACTGAAGCTTTCTTT. It specifies CASRSTMGTEAFF.

The genes are TRBV7-3 and TRBJ2-2; D may be TRBD1 (6 bases). This CDR3 contains 14 residues. V was cut by 5 bases and J by 1 base, with 8 bases left in between. Germline V gene data show CDR1 as SGHTA and CDR2 as FQGTGA. The CDR3: CASSPTGNTGELFF. The DNA of the CDR3 is TGTGCCAGCAGCCCGACAGGGAACACCGGGGAGCTGTTTTTT. The entire variable domain, with the rest obtained from reference TRBV7-3 and TRBJ2-2, is as follows: GAGVSQTPSNKVTEKGKYVELRCDPISGHTALYWYRQSLGQGPEFLIYFQGTGAADDSGLPNDRFFAVRPEGSVSTLKIQRTERGDSAVYLCASSPTGNTGELFFGEGSRLTVL.

This clonotype showed up many times. DNA for the CDR3: TGTGCCAGCACCCCAAGACCCACAGGGCACACTGAAGCTTTCTTT. This gives the protein CASTPRPTGHTEAFF. This chain connects TRBV6-5 to TRBJ1-1; TRBD1 is a possible D gene (6 bases). This CDR3 is built from 15 residues. The germline CDR1 and CDR2 sequences are MNHEY and SVGAGI. The germline V and J ends were trimmed by 7 bases and 3 bases, with 18 bases remaining between them.

The chain employs TRBV20-1 and TRBJ1-5; no reliable D call. V was shortened by 0 bases and J by 2 bases, with 11 bases between the two germline ends. There are 15 residues in the CDR3. CDR1 and CDR2 (germline): DFQATT, SNEGSKA (reference sequence). The CDR3 sequence is CSAREAPAGNQPQHF. The DNA of the CDR3 is TGCAGTGCTAGAGAGGCCCCGGCTGGCAATCAGCCCCAGCATTTT.